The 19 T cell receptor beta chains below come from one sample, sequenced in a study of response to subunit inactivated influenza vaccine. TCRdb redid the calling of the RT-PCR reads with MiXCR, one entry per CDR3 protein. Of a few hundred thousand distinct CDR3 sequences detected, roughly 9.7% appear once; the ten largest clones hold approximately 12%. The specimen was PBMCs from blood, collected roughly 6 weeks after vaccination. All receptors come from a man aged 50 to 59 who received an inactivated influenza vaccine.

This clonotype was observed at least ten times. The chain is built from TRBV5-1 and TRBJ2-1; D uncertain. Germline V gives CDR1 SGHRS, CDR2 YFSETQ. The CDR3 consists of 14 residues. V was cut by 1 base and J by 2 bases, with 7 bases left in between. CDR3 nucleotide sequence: TGCGCCAGCAGCTTGCGTCAGGCCTACAATGAGCAGTTCTTC. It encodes CASSLRQAYNEQFF.

The CDR3 nucleotides read TGTGCCAGCAGGGAGCGGTCACTGAACACTGAAGCTTTCTTT. Translation gives CASRERSLNTEAFF. J is TRBJ1-1 and V is TRBV12-3 or TRBV12-4; D is uncertain. The CDR3 spans 14 residues. V was cut by 6 bases and J by 0 bases, with 11 bases left in between.

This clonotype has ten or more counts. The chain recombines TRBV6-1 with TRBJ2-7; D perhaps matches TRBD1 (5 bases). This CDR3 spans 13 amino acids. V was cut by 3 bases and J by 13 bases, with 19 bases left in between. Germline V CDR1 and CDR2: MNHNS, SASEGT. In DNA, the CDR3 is TGTGCCAGCAGTGACCTAGACAGACTGGATCGATACTTC. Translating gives CASSDLDRLDRYF.

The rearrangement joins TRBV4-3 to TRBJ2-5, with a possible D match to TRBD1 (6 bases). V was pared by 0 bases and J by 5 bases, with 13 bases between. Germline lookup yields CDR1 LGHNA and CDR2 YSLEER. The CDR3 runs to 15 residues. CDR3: CASSQEGGFGETQYF. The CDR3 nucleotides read TGCGCCAGCAGCCAAGAAGGGGGATTCGGGGAGACCCAGTACTTC.

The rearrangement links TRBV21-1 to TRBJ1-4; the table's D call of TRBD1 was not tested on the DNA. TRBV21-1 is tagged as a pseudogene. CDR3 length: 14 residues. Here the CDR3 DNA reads TGTGCCAGCAGGAAGGACGGGAAAAATGAAAAACTGTTTTTT. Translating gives CASRKDGKNEKLFF.

CDR3 protein: CASSPDGPSGNTIYF. In DNA, the CDR3 is TGTGCCAGCAGCCCAGACGGGCCCTCTGGAAACACCATATATTTT. The chain recombines TRBV7-9 with TRBJ1-3; D uncertain. The CDR3 totals 15 residues. Germline values: CDR1 SEHNR, CDR2 FQNEAQ (reference sequence). V gave up 5 bases and J gave up 0 bases, with 11 bases separating them.

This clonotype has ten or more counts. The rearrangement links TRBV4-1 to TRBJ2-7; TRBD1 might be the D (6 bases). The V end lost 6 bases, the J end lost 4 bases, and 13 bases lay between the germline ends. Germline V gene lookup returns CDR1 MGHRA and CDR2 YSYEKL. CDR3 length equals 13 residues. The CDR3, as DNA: TGCGCCAGCAGTCAGGGACAACCATACGAGCAGTACTTC. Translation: CASSQGQPYEQYF.

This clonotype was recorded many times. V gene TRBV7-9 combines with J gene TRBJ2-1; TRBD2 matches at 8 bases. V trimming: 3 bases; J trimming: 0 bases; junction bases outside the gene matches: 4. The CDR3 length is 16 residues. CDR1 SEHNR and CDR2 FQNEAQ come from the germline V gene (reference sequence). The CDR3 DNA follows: TGTGCCAGCAGCTTCGGCGGGGGGAGCTCCTACAATGAGCAGTTCTTC. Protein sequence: CASSFGGGSSYNEQFF.

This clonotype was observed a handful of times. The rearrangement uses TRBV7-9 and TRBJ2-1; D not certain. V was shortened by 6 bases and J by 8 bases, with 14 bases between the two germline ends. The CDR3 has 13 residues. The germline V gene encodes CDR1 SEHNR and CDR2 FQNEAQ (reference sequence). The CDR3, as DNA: TGTGCCAGCAGTCCGGACGCCGGGTATGAGCAGTTCTTC. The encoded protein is CASSPDAGYEQFF.

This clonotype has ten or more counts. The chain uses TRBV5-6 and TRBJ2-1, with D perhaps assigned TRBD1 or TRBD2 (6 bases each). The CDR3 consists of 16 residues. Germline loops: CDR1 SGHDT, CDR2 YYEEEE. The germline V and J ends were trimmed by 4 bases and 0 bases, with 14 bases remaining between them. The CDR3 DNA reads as TGTGCCAGCAGCGTGGGGGGCGGGCGCTCCTACAATGAGCAGTTCTTC. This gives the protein CASSVGGGRSYNEQFF.

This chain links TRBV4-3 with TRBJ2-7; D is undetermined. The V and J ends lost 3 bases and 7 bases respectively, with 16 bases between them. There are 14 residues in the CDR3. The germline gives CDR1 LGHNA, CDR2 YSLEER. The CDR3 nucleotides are TGCGCCAGCAGCCATAGAGACATAGATACTGAGCAGTACTTC. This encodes CASSHRDIDTEQYF.

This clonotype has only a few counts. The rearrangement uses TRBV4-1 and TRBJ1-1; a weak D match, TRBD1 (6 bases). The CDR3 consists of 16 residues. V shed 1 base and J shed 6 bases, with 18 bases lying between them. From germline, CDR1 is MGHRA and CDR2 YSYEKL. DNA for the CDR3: TGCGCCAGCAGCCAAGGTTCTCAGGGGCGACGCGCTGAAGCTTTCTTT. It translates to CASSQGSQGRRAEAFF.

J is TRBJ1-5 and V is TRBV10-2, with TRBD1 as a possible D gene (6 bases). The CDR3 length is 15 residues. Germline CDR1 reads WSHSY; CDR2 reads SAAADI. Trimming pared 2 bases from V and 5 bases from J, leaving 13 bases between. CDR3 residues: CASSEQWKGDQPQHF. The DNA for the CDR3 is TGCGCCAGCAGTGAGCAGTGGAAGGGGGATCAGCCCCAGCATTTT.

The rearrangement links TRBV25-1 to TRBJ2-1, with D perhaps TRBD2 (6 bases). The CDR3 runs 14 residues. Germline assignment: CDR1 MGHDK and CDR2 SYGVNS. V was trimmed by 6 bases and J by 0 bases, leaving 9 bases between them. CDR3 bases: TGTGCCAGCAGAATCGGGGGCTCCTACAATGAGCAGTTCTTC. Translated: CASRIGGSYNEQFF. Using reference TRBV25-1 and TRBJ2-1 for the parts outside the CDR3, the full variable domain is EADIYQTPRYLVIGTGKKITLECSQTMGHDKMYWYQQDPGMELHLIHYSYGVNSTEKGDLSSESTVSRIRTEHFPLTLESARPSHTSQYLCASRIGGSYNEQFFGPGTRLTVL.

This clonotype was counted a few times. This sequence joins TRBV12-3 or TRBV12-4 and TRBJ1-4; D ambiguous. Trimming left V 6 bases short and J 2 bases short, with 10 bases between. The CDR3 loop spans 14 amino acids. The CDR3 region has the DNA TGTGCCAGCAGATTGGGTTCGACTAATGAAAAACTGTTTTTT. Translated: CASRLGSTNEKLFF.

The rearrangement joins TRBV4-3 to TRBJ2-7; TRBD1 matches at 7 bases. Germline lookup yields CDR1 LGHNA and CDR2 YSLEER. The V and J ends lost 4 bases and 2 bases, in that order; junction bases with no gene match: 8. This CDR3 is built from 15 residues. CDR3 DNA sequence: TGCGCCAGCAGCCCAGACCGACAGGGCGCCTACGAGCAGTACTTC. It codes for CASSPDRQGAYEQYF.

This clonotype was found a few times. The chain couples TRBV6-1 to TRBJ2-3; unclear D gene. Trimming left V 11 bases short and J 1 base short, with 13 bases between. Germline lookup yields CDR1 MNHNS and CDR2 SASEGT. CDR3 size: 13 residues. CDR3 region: CAALTVGTDTQYF. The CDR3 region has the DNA TGTGCCGCTCTGACCGTGGGCACAGATACGCAGTATTTT.

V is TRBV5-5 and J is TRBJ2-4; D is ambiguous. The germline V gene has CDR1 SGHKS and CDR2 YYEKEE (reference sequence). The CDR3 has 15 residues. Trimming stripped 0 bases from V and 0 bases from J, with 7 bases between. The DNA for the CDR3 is TGTGCCAGCAGCTTGGGCAACCTAGCCAAAAACATTCAGTACTTC. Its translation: CASSLGNLAKNIQYF.

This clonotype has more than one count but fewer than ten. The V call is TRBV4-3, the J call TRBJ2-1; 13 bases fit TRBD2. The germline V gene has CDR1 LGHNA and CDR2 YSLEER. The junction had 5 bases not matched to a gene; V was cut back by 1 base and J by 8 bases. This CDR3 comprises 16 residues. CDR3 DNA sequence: TGCGCCAGCAGCCAAGGGACTAGCGGGAGTGGATATGAGCAGTTCTTC. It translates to CASSQGTSGSGYEQFF.